Presented here are 6 T cell receptor beta chains from one specimen sequenced in a study of OX40 agonist ivuxolimab in advanced cancers. This table comes from immunoSEQ multiplex PCR, and its TCRdb copy is limited to in-frame clones, with some not included. The repertoire holds 22,000 or so clones, with around 80% as singletons. This specimen was CD4+ or CD8+ T cells sorted from blood, taken in a trial of the OX40 agonist ivuxolimab. These receptors all come from an adult with an advanced solid tumor such as melanoma, head and neck, liver or kidney cancer.

The V and J genes are TRBV27 and TRBJ2-3; 15 nucleotides align to TRBD2. Germline loops: CDR1 MNHEY, CDR2 SMNVEV (reference sequence). CDR3 length: 18 residues. The V and J ends lost 6 bases and 2 bases, in that order; junction bases with no gene match: 9. This CDR3 reads CASRNYGTSGGTTDTQYF. The CDR3 nucleotides are TGTGCCAGCAGAAACTACGGGACTAGCGGGGGGACCACAGATACGCAGTATTTT.

This chain connects TRBV7-9 to TRBJ1-1; 7 bases line up with TRBD1. J was trimmed by 1 base and V by 6 bases; bases with no gene match: 2. Germline V gene sequence: CDR1 SEHNR, CDR2 FQNEAQ (reference sequence). This CDR3 has 13 residues. The CDR3 sequence is CASRGTANTEAFF. The CDR3 bases are TGTGCCAGCAGGGGGACAGCGAACACTGAAGCTTTCTTT.

This clone was observed a few times. The junction and the germline gene differ at one end; a read error may be behind it. The chain combines TRBV19 with TRBJ1-2; 8 nucleotides agree with TRBD1. Germline CDR1 LNHDA, CDR2 SQIVND (reference sequence). The CDR3 has 12 amino acids. As DNA, the CDR3 is TGTGCCAGTAGTATTGGGACAGGACCCTTCCACTTC. It specifies CASSIGTGPFHF.

V gene TRBV5-5 combines with J gene TRBJ2-1, with a tentative D call TRBD2 (5 bases). The ends were cut back, 0 bases at V and 8 bases at J, with 9 bases in the middle. The CDR3 runs to 13 residues. Germline V gives CDR1 SGHKS, CDR2 YYEKEE (reference sequence). In nucleotides, the CDR3 is TGTGCCAGCAGCTTGGAGGGAGACCATGAGCAGTTCTTC. Its protein product is CASSLEGDHEQFF.

This clone was counted between two and nine times. The chain combines TRBV27 with TRBJ2-3, with 7 bases lining up with TRBD2. CDR1 is MNHEY and CDR2 is SMNVEV in the germline V gene (reference sequence). Trimming took 2 bases from V and 3 from J; bases not matched to a gene: 5. The CDR3 loop spans 15 amino acids. Here the CDR3 reads CASSLAGRGTDTQYF. The DNA of the CDR3 is TGTGCCAGCAGTTTAGCGGGGCGGGGGACAGATACGCAGTATTTT.

This clone was seen a single time. As DNA, the CDR3 is TGTGCCAGCAGCTCCGGGGCTCAAGAGACCCAGTACTTC. Amino acid sequence: CASSSGAQETQYF. This chain links TRBV7-9 with TRBJ2-5; D could derive from TRBD1 or TRBD2 (5 bases each). CDR1 is SEHNR, CDR2 FQNEAQ, per germline (reference sequence). Trimming cost V 4 bases and J 2 bases, with 8 bases left between them. CDR3 length equals 13 residues.